Sequencing of this TCR beta chain was carried out in a study of blood T cell repertoires in COVID-19. Study-wide background: Researchers got acute and convalescent COVID-19 samples from the United States, Italy and Spain. Nucleic acid was either cDNA or gDNA, and it came from T cells, B-cell-depleted T cells, or PBMCs.

Followed longitudinally, the Seattle patients had been enrolled during active infection. This clone came up many times. Germline V gene lookup returns CDR1 MRHNA and CDR2 SNTAGT. V dropped 4 bases and J dropped 1; count of bases not matched to a gene: 1. CDR3 size: 14 residues. Profiling relied on immunoSEQ multiplex PCR, and the TCRdb table lists in-frame clones only, not all of them. The repertoire holds 300,000 to 400,000 clones, almost 90% seen once, with 2.5% to 3.5% in the top ten. This sequence originates from a woman aged 25 to 45 with COVID-19, enrolled during active disease. Input material: peripheral blood. The V gene is TRBV6-4, the J gene TRBJ2-3; 8 bases map to TRBD2. CDR3 in amino acids: CASSAGLGTDTQYF. The CDR3 DNA follows: TGTGCCAGCAGTGCGGGACTAGGCACAGATACGCAGTATTTT.